Following are 5 T cell receptor beta chains from one sample sequenced in a study of PD-1 blockade in mismatch repair-deficient tumors. Clones were sequenced by immunoSEQ multiplex PCR, and TCRdb holds only the in-frame ones, with some missing. The table lists 15,000 or so clones, 75% to 90% of them singletons. This sample comprised PBMCs, obtained 22 to 25 weeks after starting pembrolizumab. The receptors originated from an adult with mismatch repair-deficient cancer.

This chain joins TRBV5-1 and TRBJ2-5; 9 nucleotides agree with TRBD1. Germline values: CDR1 SGHRS, CDR2 YFSETQ. This CDR3 contains 16 residues. The V and J ends lost 5 bases and 0 bases, in that order; junction bases with no gene match: 8. CDR3: CASRGRTGDYQETQYF. As DNA, the CDR3 is TGCGCCAGCAGGGGTCGGACAGGGGATTACCAAGAGACCCAGTACTTC.

There are a few counts of this clone. The gene calls are TRBV11-2 and TRBJ2-7, with 8 bases identical to TRBD1. The ends lost 8 bases at V and 2 bases at J; junction bases unmatched: 8. This CDR3 has 14 residues. Germline V gene lookup returns CDR1 SGHAT and CDR2 FQNNGV. CDR3 in amino acids: CASGGQAWPYEQYF. CDR3 nucleotide sequence: TGTGCCAGCGGGGGACAGGCCTGGCCCTACGAGCAGTACTTC. Supplemented by reference TRBV11-2 and TRBJ2-7, the full variable domain reads EAGVAQSPRYKIIEKRQSVAFWCNPISGHATLYWYQQILGQGPKLLIQFQNNGVVDDSQLPKDRFSAERLKGVDSTLKIQPAKLEDSAVYLCASGGQAWPYEQYFGPGTRLTVT.

The table lists this clone with a count of one. The chain employs TRBV13 and TRBJ2-1; 11 bases line up with TRBD2. The CDR3 spans 16 residues. Trimming at V came to 3 bases and at J to 6 bases, leaving 7 bases not matched to a gene. Germline CDR1 PRHDT, CDR2 FYEKMQ (reference sequence). In DNA, the CDR3 is TGTGCCAGCAGCTTTGAGACTAGCGGGATCGTCAATGAGCAGTTCTTC. Translating gives CASSFETSGIVNEQFF.

V is TRBV29-1 and J is TRBJ2-1; 7 bases match TRBD2. Germline V CDR1 and CDR2: SQVTM, ANQGSEA. V trimming: 3 bases; J trimming: 10 bases; junction bases outside the gene matches: 3. This CDR3 spans 11 amino acids. The CDR3 is CSVEGRDEQFF. CDR3 in DNA: TGCAGCGTTGAGGGGAGGGACGAGCAGTTCTTC.

V gene TRBV18 combines with J gene TRBJ2-7; 9 bases are shared with TRBD1. V lost 3 bases to trimming and J lost 3 bases; unmatched junction nucleotides: 9. The CDR3 totals 16 residues. The germline CDR1 and CDR2 sequences are KGHSH and LQKENI. The CDR3, as DNA: TGTGCCAGCTCACCCTACTCTGGGACAGGGTACTACGAGCAGTACTTC. Its translation: CASSPYSGTGYYEQYF.